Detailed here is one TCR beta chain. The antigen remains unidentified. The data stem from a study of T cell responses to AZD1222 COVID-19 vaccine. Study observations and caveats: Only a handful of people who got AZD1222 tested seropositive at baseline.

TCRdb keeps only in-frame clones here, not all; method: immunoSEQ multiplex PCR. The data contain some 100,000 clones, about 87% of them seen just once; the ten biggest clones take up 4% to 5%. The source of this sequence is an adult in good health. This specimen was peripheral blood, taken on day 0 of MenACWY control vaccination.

CDR3 sequence reads: CASSIGLASTDTQYF. In nucleotides, the CDR3 is TGTGCCAGCAGCATCGGACTCGCCTCCACAGATACGCAGTATTTT. The rearrangement links TRBV9 to TRBJ2-3, with D perhaps matching TRBD2 (5 bases). Trimming stripped 4 bases from V and 2 bases from J, with 14 bases between. The CDR3 contains 15 residues. Germline V lookup: CDR1 SGDLS, CDR2 YYNGEE.